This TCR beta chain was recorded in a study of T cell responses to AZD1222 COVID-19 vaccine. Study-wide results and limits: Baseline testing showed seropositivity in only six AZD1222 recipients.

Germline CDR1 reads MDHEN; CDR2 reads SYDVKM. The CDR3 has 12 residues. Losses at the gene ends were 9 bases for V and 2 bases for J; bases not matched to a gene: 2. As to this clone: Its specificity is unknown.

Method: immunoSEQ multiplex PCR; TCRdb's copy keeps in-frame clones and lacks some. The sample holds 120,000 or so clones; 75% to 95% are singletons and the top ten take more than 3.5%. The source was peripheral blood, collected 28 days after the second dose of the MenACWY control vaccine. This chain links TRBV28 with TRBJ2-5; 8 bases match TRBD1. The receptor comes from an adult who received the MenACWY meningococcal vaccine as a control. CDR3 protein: CASHRGQETQYF. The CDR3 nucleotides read TGTGCCAGTCACAGGGGGCAAGAGACCCAGTACTTC.